The rows below give T cell receptor beta chains drawn from one sample of a study of blood T cell repertoires in COVID-19. Method: immunoSEQ multiplex PCR; TCRdb's copy keeps in-frame clones and lacks some. The sample consists of more than 200,000 clones, approximately 90% of them appearing once. The sequenced sample was PBMCs or T cells enriched from blood (not recorded which). These receptors came from a woman aged 25 to 39 who had recovered from COVID-19. CDR3s leave out the opening cysteine and the closing phenylalanine or tryptophan.

>TRBJ2-7|TRBV20-1
SATDRGEEQY
>TRBJ2-2|TRBV19
ASKGSTGLADYTGELF
>TRBJ1-3|TRBV27
ASSWNRGNTIY
>TRBJ2-1|TRBV2
ASSEGFGTSGTNEQF
>TRBJ1-5|TRBV28
AGQTGDSNQPQH
>TRBJ1-1|TRBV30
AWSKVYTTLQNTEAF
>TRBJ2-1|TRBV4-3
ASSQDSGGEQF
>TRBJ2-2|TRBV11-2
ASNRISGGGELF
>TRBJ2-7|TRBV5-1
ASKRSGTTYEQY
>TRBJ1-1|TRBV30
ACLTGYTEAF
>TRBJ2-1|TRBV7-2
ASSLAGTGVYNEQF
>TRBJ1-1|TRBV6-1
ASSEAGTVISTEAF
>TRBJ1-5|TRBV10-3
AISTGQGANRKQPQH
>TRBJ2-1|TRBV6-6
ASSLNYNEQF
>TRBJ1-2|TRBV30
AWARDRYSNGYT
>TRBJ1-6|TRBV27
ASSLALLGNSPLH
>TRBJ2-1|TRBV4-3
ASSQEAFSSYNEQF
>TRBJ1-6|TRBV28
ASTQIGLGGNSPLH
>TRBJ1-1|TRBV7-9
AVSQAGLNTEAF
>TRBJ1-2|TRBV10-3
ATAPGQINYGYT
>TRBJ1-1|TRBV19
ASSTPPGTVNTEAF
>TRBJ2-6|TRBV5-4
ASSFTGANVLT
>TRBJ1-2|TRBV28
ASSLFQEVWGYT
>TRBJ1-3|TRBV7-9
ASSSGGQGFGNTIY
>TRBJ2-7|TRBV5-1
ASSLALSAYEQY
>TRBJ1-2|TRBV6-4
ASSDSAGGAYGYT
>TRBJ1-4|TRBV4-1
ASSQQGEKLF
>TRBJ1-3|TRBV9
ASSLRQGLSGNTIY
>TRBJ1-1|TRBV19
ASSSRGDTEAF
>TRBJ2-2|TRBV19
ASSPTGAPNTGELF
>TRBJ2-2|TRBV28
ASTWPVNTGELF
>TRBJ2-3|TRBV30
AWINAGGADTQY
>TRBJ1-6|TRBV13
ASSQTGGNSPLH
>TRBJ2-2|TRBV9
ASSELGTGELF
>TRBJ1-2|TRBV19
ASSINSRVDYGYT
>TRBJ2-1|TRBV5-1
ASRGVGSSYNEQF
>TRBJ1-2|TRBV9
ASSVEGGGGYGYT
>TRBJ1-4|TRBV28
ASSLGTDNEKLF
>TRBJ1-5|TRBV5-6
ASSLGGFSNQPQH
>TRBJ2-1|TRBV19
ASSIVPSRLYNEQF
>TRBJ1-2|TRBV11-2
ASSPGTAVTLYGYT
>TRBJ2-3|TRBV5-1
ASSLAGLVGDTQY
>TRBJ1-4|TRBV7-6
ASSPQGINEKLF
>TRBJ2-2|TRBV5-1
ASSLIAENTGELF
>TRBJ2-3|TRBV7-8
ASSFARGLSTDTQY
>TRBJ1-2|TRBV28
ASAPGANYGYT